This T cell receptor beta chain was observed in a study of blood T cell repertoires in COVID-19 (dated by TCRdb to the early 2020s). Regarding the complete study: Samples from collaborators originated in the United States, Italy and Spain and spanned both the acute and convalescent phases of COVID-19. The dataset comprised deeply sampled blood TCRbeta repertoires from subjects exposed to, actively infected with, or recovered from COVID-19. Where available, HLA class I and class II types were taken from metadata supplied by the sample provider and were not determined by assay-based typing. Nearly every sample came with metadata listing a de-identified subject ID, COVID-19 status, age in years and sex. Samples came from the ongoing ImmuneRACE study (first 160 participants) plus 1,254 subjects from 6 global collaborators. A freely available public database, intended as a resource for researchers studying the immune response to SARS-CoV-2, is where the repertoires were released. The prospective study material was composed of cDNA or gDNA derived from T cells, B-cell-depleted T cells, or PBMCs. General study outcomes and caveats: Clinical and demographic metadata were provided uncurated, with the amount varying by source and participant.

TCRbeta CDR3 regions were amplified from genomic DNA using the immunoSEQ Assay, a bias-controlled multiplex PCR. Concerning the study's data processing: The number of nucleated cells in each sample was estimated from the amplification of reference gene primers within the assay. Sequence reads were collapsed and filtered to measure the absolute abundance of every unique TCRbeta CDR3 rearrangement. For each sample, productive Simpson clonality was calculated by taking the square root of Simpson's diversity index across productive rearrangements. TCRdb provides this immuneACCESS table in a form limited to in-frame rearrangements. Some clones are lacking; in checked studies, under half of them reflect an unresolved V gene, and why the rest are absent is not known. The V and J calls and clone size are taken from that table; D and trimming were inferred from the DNA. The sample includes 200,000 to 300,000 clones, with around 87% observed a single time. Around 5% of the sample rests with the top ten.

At one collaborating source in Seattle, patients were enrolled during active infection and were followed longitudinally through the course of disease. Each collaborating institution followed its own protocols to collect whole blood in K2EDTA tubes. Collaborator samples were shipped for TCRbeta analysis as frozen whole blood, isolated PBMCs, or DNA extracted from either sample type. A word on this clone: The clone's antigen remains unknown. Base qualities are not at hand, and no much larger clone is one base apart.

V is pared back by 0 bases and J by 0 bases, with 9 bases lying between the germline termini. Looking up the germline V gene (reference sequence) yields CDR1 SGHNT and CDR2 YYREEE. Measured from the cysteine to the phenylalanine, the CDR3 is 15 residues long. The kept DNA is CDR3 alone, 45 bases in frame from the first base. The receptor was derived from a woman aged 60 to 75 with COVID-19, enrolled during active disease. The V gene is TRBV5-4 and the J gene is TRBJ1-2, and possibly TRBD1, on 6 matching bases. The sequenced sample was peripheral blood. CDR3 protein: CASSLGAGANYGYTF. The DNA sequence is as follows: TGTGCCAGCAGCTTGGGGGCAGGGGCTAACTATGGCTACACCTTC.